This T cell receptor beta chain appears in the sequencing data of a study of shared clonotypes between healthy human individuals. Findings and limits, study-wide: Sequencing depth was expected to affect clonotype sharing among donors. Since donors were few, the genetic and exposure-history diversity represented was limited. What rarefaction showed was incomplete sorted-subset sequencing despite large depth.

Naive CD8 cells lacked CD45RO, underwent positive selection for CCR7 and left out terminally differentiated effector memory CD45RA+ cells. Generated by immunoSEQ multiplex PCR, the TCRdb table keeps only in-frame clones and is missing some. The profile shows about 870,000 clones, nearly 95% of them singletons. In the case of this clone: The antigen remains unidentified.

Sequenced: naive CD8+ T cells sorted from blood. The receptor was isolated from a man aged 25-45 years in good health.

The CDR3 DNA sequence: TGTGCCAGCAGCGAGGAGGGGGGAGGGAATCAGCCCCAGCATTTT. Its protein product is CASSEEGGGNQPQHF. V gene TRBV9 combines with J gene TRBJ1-5, with TRBD1 as a possible D gene (6 bases). In germline, CDR1 is SGDLS, CDR2 YYNGEE. Trimming cost V 3 bases and J 4 bases, with 14 bases left between them. The CDR3 extends over 15 amino acids.